This T cell receptor beta chain was sequenced in a study of T cell changes during pregnancy in multiple sclerosis. CDR1 and CDR2 (germline): SEHNR, FQNEAQ (reference sequence). This CDR3 has 13 residues. Here immunoSEQ multiplex PCR was the method, and the copy in TCRdb shows in-frame clones only, minus some. The table records some 41,000 clones, 70% to 90% of them present only once. The specimen comprised CD8+ T cells from peripheral blood mononuclear cells, sampled in the first trimester of pregnancy. This sequence originates from a female donor with multiple sclerosis, enrolled in a pregnancy study. The rearrangement links TRBV7-9 to TRBJ2-5; weak D call: TRBD2 (6 bases). The DNA end is more similar to TRBJ2-7, so the J call may be wrong. This CDR3 reads CASSGGTAYEQYF. The CDR3 DNA is TGTGCCAGCAGCGGTGGGACTGCCTACGAGCAGTACTTC.